This T cell receptor (beta chain) came from a study of blood T cell repertoires in COVID-19. Study as a whole: Sample material is recorded as cDNA or gDNA derived from T cells, B-cell-depleted T cells, or PBMCs.

The V and J ends lost 0 bases and 8 bases respectively, with 12 bases between them. CDR3 size: 15 residues. CDR1 is SGHRS and CDR2 is YFSETQ in the germline V gene. The assay was immunoSEQ multiplex PCR, and TCRdb's table has in-frame clones only and misses some. The sample shows roughly 64,000 clones, roughly 85% of them seen only once. The TCR was taken from a man between 40 and 49 years old with acute or convalescent COVID-19. Sequencing was done on a sample of peripheral blood. The gene calls are TRBV5-1 and TRBJ1-6; possibly TRBD1 for D (5 bases). CDR3 residues: CASSLGGGDHSPLHF. The CDR3 region has the DNA TGCGCCAGCAGCTTGGGCGGGGGGGACCATTCACCCCTCCACTTT.